This T cell receptor (beta chain) was sequenced in a study of control samples from healthy donors and cancer patients. Sequenced by immunoSEQ multiplex PCR; TCRdb stores in-frame clones only, minus some. The top ten clones hold 4.5% to 7% of a sample with about 80,000 clones, approximately 89% of them seen once. Germline V gene data show CDR1 as SGHNT and CDR2 as YYREEE (reference sequence). The CDR3 has 14 residues. The ends lost 4 bases at V and 4 bases at J; junction bases unmatched: 6. Sequenced input: blood. J is TRBJ2-5 and V is TRBV5-4; 8 bases are shared with TRBD1. The TCR sequence derives from a man aged 45-65 years in good health. The CDR3 DNA follows: TGTGCCAGCAGCAGTACAGGGGGAGGAGAGACCCAGTACTTC. Translated, it gives CASSSTGGGETQYF.